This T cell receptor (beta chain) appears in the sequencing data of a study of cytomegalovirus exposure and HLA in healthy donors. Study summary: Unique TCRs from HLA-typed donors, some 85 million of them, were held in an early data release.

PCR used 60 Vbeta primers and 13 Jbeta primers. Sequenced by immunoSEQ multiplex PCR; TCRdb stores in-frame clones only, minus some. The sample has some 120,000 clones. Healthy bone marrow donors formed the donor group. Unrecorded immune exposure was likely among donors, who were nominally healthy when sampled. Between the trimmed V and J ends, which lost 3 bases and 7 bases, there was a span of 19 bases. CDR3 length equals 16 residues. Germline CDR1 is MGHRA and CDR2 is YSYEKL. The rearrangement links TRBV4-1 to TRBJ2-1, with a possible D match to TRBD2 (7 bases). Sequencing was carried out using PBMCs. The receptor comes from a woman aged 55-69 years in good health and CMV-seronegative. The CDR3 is CASSHKGGAGFNEQFF. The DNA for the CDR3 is TGCGCCAGCAGCCATAAGGGGGGGGCAGGGTTTAATGAGCAGTTCTTC.